Below, 15 T cell receptor beta chains from the same sample are listed, as sequenced in a study of T cell responses to AZD1222 COVID-19 vaccine. Assay: immunoSEQ multiplex PCR; the TCRdb copy retains only in-frame clones and omits some. This sample carries about 86,000 clones, roughly nine tenths of them seen once, and the ten largest clones take about 5.7%. The sequenced sample was peripheral blood, obtained 28 days after the second AZD1222 dose. The receptors were sampled from an adult who received the AZD1222 COVID-19 vaccine.

V is TRBV5-4 and J is TRBJ1-6, with 8 bases that match TRBD1. CDR3 size: 14 residues. CDR1 SGHNT and CDR2 YYREEE come from the germline V gene (reference sequence). J was trimmed by 7 bases and V by 2 bases; bases with no gene match: 2. The CDR3 region is CASSFDRGNSPLHF. CDR3 sequence (DNA): TGTGCCAGCAGCTTTGACAGGGGCAATTCACCCCTCCACTTT.

The rearrangement joins TRBV12-5 to TRBJ2-7, with D possibly TRBD1 on 6 matching bases. Germline values: CDR1 LGHNT, CDR2 FRNRAP. The V end lost 6 bases, the J end lost 3 bases, and 12 bases lay between the germline ends. This CDR3 region has 13 residues. The CDR3 coding sequence is TGTGCTAGTGGCAGACACAGGGACTACGAGCAGTACGTC. Protein sequence: CASGRHRDYEQYV.

V gene TRBV19 combines with J gene TRBJ1-6, with TRBD1 matching over 9 bases. J lost 0 bases, V lost 9 bases, and 12 bases had no gene match. This CDR3 spans 18 amino acids. Germline loops: CDR1 LNHDA, CDR2 SQIVND (reference sequence). CDR3 residues: CASTPGQGTISYNSPLHF. CDR3 DNA sequence: TGTGCCAGCACCCCGGGACAGGGAACTATCTCCTATAATTCACCCCTCCACTTT.

This clone appeared once. This chain connects TRBV3-1 (or the pseudogene TRBV3-2) to TRBJ2-5; D is unclear. In germline, CDR1 is LGHDT, CDR2 YNNKEL (reference sequence). The CDR3 sequence is 13 residues long. V was trimmed by 0 bases and J by 4 bases, leaving 6 bases between them. The CDR3 spells CASSQDLIETQYF. CDR3 DNA sequence: TGTGCCAGCAGCCAAGATTTAATAGAGACCCAGTACTTC.

This chain uses TRBV3-1 (or the pseudogene TRBV3-2) with TRBJ2-5, with D maybe TRBD2 (5 bases). The CDR3 sequence is 12 residues long. Germline V gene sequence: CDR1 LGHDT, CDR2 YNNKEL (reference sequence). Trimming removed 1 base from V and 10 bases from J, with 10 bases in between. Here the CDR3 DNA reads TGTGCCAGCAGCCAAGTACCGGGATTCCAGTACTTC. This codes for CASSQVPGFQYF.

This clone has a handful of counts. The rearrangement uses TRBV30 and TRBJ1-5; D possibly corresponds to TRBD1 (6 bases). The ends were cut back, 0 bases at V and 4 bases at J, with 13 bases in the middle. Looked up from germline, CDR1 is GTSNPN and CDR2 is SVGIG (reference sequence). The CDR3 has 15 residues. This CDR3 is CAWSVTGPGNQPQHF. The CDR3 DNA follows: TGTGCCTGGAGTGTAACAGGGCCGGGGAATCAGCCCCAGCATTTT.

The chain couples TRBV7-9 to TRBJ2-3, with 11 bases that match TRBD2. CDR1 SEHNR and CDR2 FQNEAQ come from the germline V gene (reference sequence). This CDR3 has 15 residues. J lost 1 base, V lost 5 bases, and 2 bases had no gene match. The CDR3 here is CASSTGLAGTDTQYF. In DNA, the CDR3 is TGTGCCAGCAGCACGGGACTAGCGGGCACAGATACGCAGTATTTT.

This clone was seen only once. This chain joins TRBV6-2 or TRBV6-3 and TRBJ1-4; 8 positions agree with TRBD1. Per the germline V gene, CDR1 is MNHEY and CDR2 is SVGEGT. J was trimmed by 7 bases and V by 6 bases; bases with no gene match: 10. This CDR3 comprises 15 residues. CDR3 residues: CASSPLRGRLEKLFF. The DNA of the CDR3 is TGTGCCAGCAGCCCCCTCAGGGGGCGCCTTGAAAAACTGTTTTTT.

This clone appeared a single time. The rearrangement uses TRBV5-8 and TRBJ1-4; 8 positions match TRBD1. Germline CDR1 and CDR2: SGHTS and YDEGEE. The CDR3 consists of 16 residues. J gave up 5 bases and V 0 bases, and 6 bases lay outside the gene matches. The CDR3 loop is CASSLEDRTGNEKLFF. Written as DNA, the CDR3 is TGTGCCAGCAGCTTGGAGGACAGGACAGGGAATGAAAAACTGTTTTTT.

The chain has TRBV9 and TRBJ2-1, with 11 nucleotides matching TRBD1. This CDR3 has 16 amino acids. The V segment lost 1 base and the J segment 10 bases; nucleotides outside the gene matches: 10. The germline V gene encodes CDR1 SGDLS and CDR2 YYNGEE. CDR3 region: CASSVPPDRGQGEQFF. The CDR3 region has the DNA TGTGCCAGCAGCGTACCCCCGGACAGGGGGCAAGGGGAGCAGTTCTTC.

The CDR3 here is CASSPGTLIFTDTQYF. Here the CDR3 DNA reads TGTGCCAGTAGTCCCGGGACTCTGATATTCACAGATACGCAGTATTTT. This sequence joins TRBV19 and TRBJ2-3, with D possibly TRBD2 on 6 matching bases. Trimming shortened V by 5 bases and J by 2 bases, and 17 bases separated the two germline ends. The germline V gene encodes CDR1 LNHDA and CDR2 SQIVND (reference sequence). This CDR3 spans 16 amino acids.

The chain combines TRBV5-1 with TRBJ2-3, with D possibly matching TRBD1 (6 bases). With 7 bases removed from V and 3 bases from J, the gap between germline ends came to 12 bases. CDR1 is SGHRS, CDR2 YFSETQ, per germline. The CDR3 totals 13 residues. The CDR3: CASCGQSTDTQYF. CDR3 DNA sequence: TGCGCCAGCTGCGGACAGTCTACAGATACGCAGTATTTT.

The chain uses TRBV6-5 and TRBJ2-2; D is unresolved. The CDR3 is 13 residues long. Trimming took off 2 bases at V and 7 bases at J, with 8 bases between the two ends. Germline V gene data show CDR1 as MNHEY and CDR2 as SVGAGI. This CDR3 is CASSYLRIGELFF. The DNA for the CDR3 is TGTGCCAGCAGTTACCTGAGAATCGGGGAGCTGTTTTTT.

Only one count was recorded for this clone. This chain connects TRBV28 to TRBJ1-1; D is undetermined. Looked up from germline, CDR1 is MDHEN and CDR2 is SYDVKM. Trimming removed 4 bases from V and 8 bases from J, with 8 bases in between. This CDR3 spans 11 amino acids. CDR3 amino acids: CASSYTREAFF. CDR3 DNA: TGTGCCAGCAGTTATACAAGGGAAGCTTTCTTT.

The V gene is TRBV27, the J gene TRBJ2-6, with no clear D. CDR1 is MNHEY, CDR2 SMNVEV, per germline (reference sequence). The CDR3 loop spans 13 amino acids. V was clipped by 6 bases and J by 0 bases, with 3 bases between them. Here the CDR3 DNA reads TGTGCCAGCAGGAACTCTGGGGCCAACGTCCTGACTTTC. Translated: CASRNSGANVLTF.